The 20 T cell receptor beta chains below all came from one sample that was sequenced in a study of blood T cell repertoires in COVID-19. Using immunoSEQ multiplex PCR, the repertoire was profiled, and TCRdb retains in-frame clones only, with some absent. The sample carries 250,000 to 300,000 clones, roughly 88% recorded once. The sequencing input was PBMCs or T cells enriched from blood (not recorded which). These receptors all stem from a young woman who had recovered from COVID-19.

This clone has only a few counts. The V call is TRBV18, the J call TRBJ1-6; TRBD1 aligns across 7 bases. Unmatched junction bases numbered 4, after V lost 8 bases and J lost 6 bases. The CDR3 is 13 residues long. Germline CDR1 reads KGHSH; CDR2 reads LQKENI. This chain's CDR3 is CASQGQTNSPLHF. In DNA form, the CDR3 reads TGTGCCAGCCAGGGACAGACTAATTCACCCCTCCACTTT.

J is TRBJ2-7 and V is TRBV27, with TRBD2 as a possible D gene (6 bases). The CDR3 loop spans 13 amino acids. Trimming took 3 bases from V and 2 from J, leaving 8 bases between them. Germline lookup yields CDR1 MNHEY and CDR2 SMNVEV (reference sequence). CDR3 DNA sequence: TGTGCCAGCAGTTTGGGACTCACCTACGAGCAGTACTTC. As protein: CASSLGLTYEQYF.

V is TRBV11-3 and J is TRBJ1-5; no firm D call. The CDR3 is made up of 16 amino acids. Trimming cost V 4 bases and J 1 base, with 14 bases left between them. Germline V gene sequence: CDR1 SGHNT, CDR2 YENEEA. The CDR3 spells CASSSNRWWSNQPQHF. The CDR3 nucleotides are TGTGCCAGCAGCTCCAACCGGTGGTGGAGCAATCAGCCCCAGCATTTT.

The V gene is TRBV6-4, the J gene TRBJ1-2, with a tentative D call TRBD1 (6 bases). Germline V lookup: CDR1 MRHNA, CDR2 SNTAGT. With 1 base removed from V and 7 bases from J, the gap between germline ends came to 13 bases. The CDR3 loop spans 14 amino acids. CDR3 coding DNA: TGTGCCAGCAGTGACTTAGGGGGGGCAGGTGGCTACACCTTC. Protein product: CASSDLGGAGGYTF.

The chain couples TRBV27 to TRBJ1-5; D might be TRBD1 (5 bases). Trimming stripped 6 bases from V and 1 base from J, with 7 bases between. This CDR3 spans 13 amino acids. CDR1 is MNHEY, CDR2 SMNVEV, per germline (reference sequence). The CDR3 bases are TGTGCCAGCAGGGCAGGGAGCAATCAGCCCCAGCATTTT. Residues: CASRAGSNQPQHF.

This chain connects TRBV19 to TRBJ1-6; tentatively, D is TRBD1 (5 bases). This CDR3 comprises 15 residues. Germline V lookup: CDR1 LNHDA, CDR2 SQIVND (reference sequence). V lost 7 bases to trimming and J lost 3 bases, with 13 bases between them. DNA for the CDR3: TGTGCCAGTAATACGGGGGAAGGCTATAATTCACCCCTCCACTTT. It yields the protein CASNTGEGYNSPLHF.

This sequence joins TRBV27 and TRBJ1-6; TRBD1 aligns across 8 bases. The CDR3 totals 18 residues. Per the germline V gene, CDR1 is MNHEY and CDR2 is SMNVEV (reference sequence). V lost 3 bases and J lost 6; bases outside the gene matches: 13. The CDR3 nucleotides read TGTGCCAGCAGTTTCGGACAGGGAACCATATTATTTAATTCACCCCTCCACTTT. Protein sequence: CASSFGQGTILFNSPLHF.

There are a few counts of this clone. This chain links TRBV30 with TRBJ1-1; the D is unclear. The germline gives CDR1 GTSNPN, CDR2 SVGIG (reference sequence). The length of the CDR3 is 12 residues. V was cut by 4 bases and J by 9 bases, with 15 bases left in between. CDR3 loop: CAWTSGDSKAFF. The CDR3 nucleotides read TGTGCCTGGACCTCCGGTGACTCGAAAGCTTTCTTT.

The chain employs TRBV28 and TRBJ1-1, with a tentative D call TRBD1 (6 bases). With 7 bases removed from V and 8 bases from J, the gap between germline ends came to 26 bases. Germline CDR1 MDHEN, CDR2 SYDVKM. CDR3 length: 16 amino acids. CDR3 DNA: TGTGCCAGCATCCGGGGGGGGCTGAGCGATAGGGCGGAAGCTTTCTTT. Translating it yields CASIRGGLSDRAEAFF.

The V gene is TRBV7-2, the J gene TRBJ2-2; TRBD1 might be the D (5 bases). The ends were cut back, 1 base at V and 3 bases at J, with 21 bases in the middle. The germline gives CDR1 SGHTA, CDR2 FQGNSA. The CDR3 length is 19 residues. CDR3 loop: CASSLGTWTAQGYTGELFF. The CDR3 nucleotides are TGTGCCAGCAGCTTAGGAACGTGGACGGCCCAGGGTTACACCGGGGAGCTGTTTTTT.

V usage is TRBV5-8 and J usage is TRBJ2-1; 9 positions agree with TRBD2. The V segment lost 0 bases and the J segment 4 bases; nucleotides outside the gene matches: 11. Per germline, CDR1 SGHTS and CDR2 YDEGEE. The CDR3 length is 18 residues. The CDR3 protein is CASSLVGGRALLYNEQFF. CDR3 in DNA: TGTGCCAGCAGCTTGGTAGGCGGGAGGGCCTTACTTTACAATGAGCAGTTCTTC. Full variable domain (outside the CDR3, taken from reference TRBV5-8 and TRBJ2-1): EAGVTQSPTHLIKTRGQQATLRCSPISGHTSVYWYQQALGLGLQFLLWYDEGEERNRGNFPPRFSGRQFPNYSSELNVNALELEDSALYLCASSLVGGRALLYNEQFFGPGTRLTVL.

The rearrangement links TRBV6-5 to TRBJ2-1; D perhaps matches TRBD2 (5 bases). The germline gives CDR1 MNHEY, CDR2 SVGAGI. The CDR3 sequence is 14 residues long. V lost 8 bases, J lost 6 bases, and 17 bases lay in between. CDR3 coding DNA: TGTGCCAGCTCTGACCGCGGCCGGGGCAATGAGCAGTTCTTC. It encodes CASSDRGRGNEQFF.

For the CDR3, the DNA is TGTGCCAGCAGTGGGGGGACAGGGGGGTACGAGCAGTACTTC. Translation gives CASSGGTGGYEQYF. The chain has TRBV27 and TRBJ2-7, with 11 bases lining up with TRBD1. The CDR3 is made up of 14 amino acids. The germline CDR1 and CDR2 sequences are MNHEY and SMNVEV (reference sequence). V trimming: 5 bases; J trimming: 4 bases; junction bases outside the gene matches: 4.

CDR3: CASSLVTGGIGNTIYF. CDR3 coding DNA: TGTGCCAGCAGCTTAGTTACGGGGGGAATCGGAAACACCATATATTTT. The rearrangement links TRBV7-6 to TRBJ1-3; the D gene is possibly TRBD1 (5 bases). In germline, CDR1 is SGHVS, CDR2 FNYEAQ. V lost 1 base and J lost 4, with 14 bases in between. The CDR3 sequence is 16 residues long.

V gene TRBV2 combines with J gene TRBJ1-2, with D possibly matching TRBD1 (6 bases). CDR3 length: 15 residues. Germline V gene sequence: CDR1 SNHLY, CDR2 FYNNEI. With 5 bases removed from V and 1 base from J, the gap between germline ends came to 14 bases. The CDR3 sequence is CASSHLRDNNYGYTF. CDR3 bases: TGTGCCAGCAGTCACCTTCGGGACAATAACTATGGCTACACCTTC.

The chain is built from TRBV7-2 and TRBJ1-2, with D possibly matching TRBD1 (6 bases). In germline, CDR1 is SGHTA, CDR2 FQGNSA. The CDR3 spans 15 residues. The V and J ends lost 1 base and 6 bases respectively, with 15 bases between them. The DNA of the CDR3 is TGTGCCAGCAGCTTAGTGCGACAGGACGGTAATGGCTACACCTTC. Amino acids: CASSLVRQDGNGYTF.

The chain links TRBV21-1 to TRBJ2-1; the D call TRBD2 from the table was never checked on the DNA. TRBV21-1 is a pseudogene. The CDR3 is 17 residues long. CDR3 nucleotide sequence: TGTGCCAGCAGCAAAGTCCCTCTAGCGGGAGAGGGCAATGAGCAGTTCTTC. This gives the protein CASSKVPLAGEGNEQFF.

CDR3 sequence reads: CASSQAGAPNEKLFF. The CDR3 DNA sequence: TGTGCCAGCAGCCAGGCGGGCGCCCCTAATGAAAAACTGTTTTTT. This rearrangement joins TRBV3-1 (or the pseudogene TRBV3-2) to TRBJ1-4, with D hard to call. The CDR3 consists of 15 residues. V lost 3 bases and J 3 bases, leaving 11 bases between the germline ends. CDR1 LGHDT and CDR2 YNNKEL come from the germline V gene (reference sequence).

J is TRBJ1-1 and V is TRBV7-3, with 8 bases that match TRBD1. Germline CDR1 is SGHTA and CDR2 is FQGTGA. CDR3 length: 14 amino acids. The J segment lost 6 bases and the V segment lost 3 bases, leaving 6 bases of the junction unmatched. The CDR3 DNA reads TGTGCCAGCAGCTTCCAGGGGGCGCAGGCTGAAGCTTTCTTT. It encodes CASSFQGAQAEAFF.

DNA of the CDR3: TGTGCCAGCAGCTTCGGGACTAGTGACACCGGGGAGCTGTTTTTT. Translating gives CASSFGTSDTGELFF. V gene TRBV5-6 combines with J gene TRBJ2-2; 8 bases map to TRBD2. CDR1 and CDR2 from the germline V gene are SGHDT and YYEEEE. The CDR3 is made up of 15 amino acids. Unmatched junction bases numbered 3, after V lost 2 bases and J lost 3 bases.